The 6 T cell receptor beta chains below come from one sample, sequenced in a study of shared clonotypes between healthy human individuals. Assay: immunoSEQ multiplex PCR; the TCRdb copy retains only in-frame clones and omits some. The sample lists roughly 700,000 clones, about 90% occurring once. The sequenced sample was memory CD8+ T cells from PBMCs. The subset denotes: CD45RO+ cells pooled with CCR7-negative TemRA cells. The source is a man aged 18 to 30 in good health. Some clones in this sample may be carry-over from other donors' samples.

The CDR3 region has the DNA TGTGCCAGCAGCGTTGGGGGGGTGGAGCAGTACTTC. The encoded protein is CASSVGGVEQYF. The V gene is TRBV5-4, the J gene TRBJ2-7, with 7 bases matching TRBD2. Germline trimming cut 4 bases from V and 7 bases from J; bases unmatched to any gene: 5. This CDR3 contains 12 residues. Germline V gives CDR1 SGHNT, CDR2 YYREEE (reference sequence).

The chain carries TRBV28 and TRBJ1-5; no firm D call. The CDR3 totals 14 residues. V was trimmed by 0 bases and J by 7 bases, leaving 10 bases between them. Germline CDR1 is MDHEN and CDR2 is SYDVKM. The CDR3 bases are TGTGCCAGCAGTTTATGGGGCGATGAGCAGCCCCAGCATTTT. Translated: CASSLWGDEQPQHF.

Here the CDR3 reads CSVEFRERYGYTF. In DNA form, the CDR3 reads TGCAGCGTTGAGTTTAGGGAGAGATATGGCTACACCTTC. The V call is TRBV29-1, the J call TRBJ1-2; D is undetermined. The CDR3 sequence is 13 residues long. V shed 3 bases and J shed 5 bases, with 13 bases lying between them. Germline V gene sequence: CDR1 SQVTM, CDR2 ANQGSEA.

The table lists this clone with a count of one. The same CDR3 also results from other DNA sequences found in this sample. The chain couples TRBV28 to TRBJ2-7; the match to TRBD1 covers 9 bases. The V gene's germline CDR1 is MDHEN and CDR2 SYDVKM. Trimming removed 8 bases from V and 3 bases from J; junction bases left unmatched: 5. The CDR3 loop spans 13 amino acids. This CDR3 is CASVPGQGYEQYF. CDR3 in DNA: TGTGCCAGCGTTCCGGGACAGGGCTACGAGCAGTACTTC.

The rearrangement links TRBV5-5 to TRBJ1-5; 8 bases agree with TRBD1. This CDR3 contains 16 residues. V lost 0 bases, J lost 5 bases, and 7 bases stayed unmatched. The germline gives CDR1 SGHKS, CDR2 YYEKEE (reference sequence). The CDR3 reads CASSLGQGSFDQPQHF. In DNA, the CDR3 is TGTGCCAGCAGCTTGGGACAGGGGTCTTTTGATCAGCCCCAGCATTTT.

The chain uses TRBV2 and TRBJ2-5; tentatively, D is TRBD2 (5 bases). Germline CDR1 SNHLY, CDR2 FYNNEI. Deletions cut 3 bases from V and 2 bases from J, with 16 bases between. The CDR3 covers 16 residues. The CDR3 loop reads CASSERAMSGQETQYF. The DNA of the CDR3 is TGTGCCAGCAGTGAGCGGGCTATGAGTGGACAAGAGACCCAGTACTTC.